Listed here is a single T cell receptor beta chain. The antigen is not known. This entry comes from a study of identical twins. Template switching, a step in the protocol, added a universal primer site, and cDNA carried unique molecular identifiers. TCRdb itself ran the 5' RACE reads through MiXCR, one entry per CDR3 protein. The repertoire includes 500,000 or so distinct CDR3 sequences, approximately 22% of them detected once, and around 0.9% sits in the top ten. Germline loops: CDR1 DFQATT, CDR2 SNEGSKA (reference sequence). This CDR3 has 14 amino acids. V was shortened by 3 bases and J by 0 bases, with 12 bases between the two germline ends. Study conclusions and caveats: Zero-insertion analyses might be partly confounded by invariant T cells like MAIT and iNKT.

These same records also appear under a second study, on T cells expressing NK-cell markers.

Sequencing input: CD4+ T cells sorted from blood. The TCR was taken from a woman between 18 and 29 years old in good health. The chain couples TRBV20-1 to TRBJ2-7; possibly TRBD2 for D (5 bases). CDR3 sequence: CSASAKRDSYEQYF. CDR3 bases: TGCAGTGCTAGCGCGAAGAGGGACTCCTACGAGCAGTACTTC.